This T cell receptor beta chain was recovered during a study of cytotoxic CD8 clonotypes in ibrutinib-treated CLL. Overall study: The patients, some 12 relapsed/refractory and more than 14 treatment-naive, included around 17 who were IGHV unmutated. With a range of 6 to 36, the median treatment time before response samples were taken was roughly 12 months. Study observations and caveats: Public clonotypes, an uncommon group, contracted or remained stable on treatment.

About this clone: What it recognizes is unknown.

Germline CDR1 and CDR2: LNHNV and YYDKDF (reference sequence). This CDR3 is 17 amino acids long. The V gene lost 2 bases and the J gene lost 6 bases, with 20 bases spanning the gap. This table comes from immunoSEQ multiplex PCR, and its TCRdb copy is limited to in-frame clones, with some not included. This table has about 250,000 clones, 70% appearing once. The J gene is TRBJ2-1, the V gene TRBV15; a weak D match, TRBD2 (5 bases). The clonotype comes from a human donor with chronic lymphocytic leukemia. The sample here was PBMCs, taken after 24 months of ibrutinib treatment. The CDR3 loop is CATSRPGLRVGFNEQFF. CDR3 nucleotide sequence: TGTGCCACCAGCAGACCAGGACTCCGGGTGGGGTTCAATGAGCAGTTCTTC.